What follows are 12 T cell receptor beta chains derived from one specimen sequenced in a study of identifying expanded T cells in peripheral blood. Assay used: immunoSEQ multiplex PCR; TCRdb lists only in-frame clones, some missing. Here the sample spans 100,000 to 150,000 clones, around 88% being singletons. The sequencing sample was made of blood. Source of these receptors: a person aged 18-69 years in good health.

The V and J genes are TRBV30 and TRBJ2-3, with D possibly matching TRBD2 (5 bases). V lost 3 bases and J lost 10, with 17 bases in between. CDR1 and CDR2 from the germline V gene are GTSNPN and SVGIG (reference sequence). The CDR3 sequence is 13 residues long. In DNA, the CDR3 is TGTGCCTGGAGGACGGACCGGGGATCGGCGCAGTATTTT. It yields the protein CAWRTDRGSAQYF.

The rearrangement links TRBV7-8 to TRBJ2-4; no definite D call. V lost 0 bases and J 8 bases, leaving 14 bases between the germline ends. CDR3 length equals 15 residues. Germline CDR1 and CDR2: SGHVS and FQNEAQ. The CDR3 coding sequence is TGTGCCAGCAGCTTAGCTTCAGGTTCAAGGGACATTCAGTACTTC. Amino acid sequence: CASSLASGSRDIQYF.

This chain links TRBV18 with TRBJ2-7; D perhaps matches TRBD1 (6 bases). The CDR3 loop spans 15 amino acids. Germline CDR1 KGHSH, CDR2 LQKENI. The V end lost 4 bases, the J end lost 7 bases, and 20 bases lay between the germline ends. CDR3 loop: CASSRTPGQGKEQYF. In DNA form, the CDR3 reads TGTGCCAGCTCACGAACCCCGGGACAAGGCAAGGAGCAGTACTTC.

The chain recombines TRBV7-8 with TRBJ1-1; TRBD1 agrees at 8 bases. V dropped 0 bases and J dropped 5; count of bases not matched to a gene: 5. CDR1 is SGHVS, CDR2 FQNEAQ, per germline. The CDR3 consists of 15 residues. CDR3 protein: CASSLADRVWTEAFF. The CDR3 DNA follows: TGTGCCAGCAGCTTAGCGGACAGGGTGTGGACTGAAGCTTTCTTT.

V gene TRBV7-6 combines with J gene TRBJ1-5; D gene unclear. The CDR3 has 17 residues. V was pared by 0 bases and J by 4 bases, with 16 bases between. Germline CDR1 is SGHVS and CDR2 is FNYEAQ. CDR3 bases: TGTGCCAGCAGCTTAGCGCTTGGGCCGCCTGGGAATCAGCCCCAGCATTTT. Protein: CASSLALGPPGNQPQHF.

This clone was observed once. DNA of the CDR3: TGTGCCAGCAGTTCTACCCGGACAGGCTATCTCTCCTACGAGCAGTACTTC. The encoded protein is CASSSTRTGYLSYEQYF. The chain carries TRBV28 and TRBJ2-7; 7 bases are shared with TRBD1. The germline CDR1 and CDR2 sequences are MDHEN and SYDVKM. The V and J ends lost 4 bases and 0 bases, in that order; junction bases with no gene match: 12. The length of the CDR3 is 17 residues.

The chain employs TRBV2 and TRBJ1-1; D not resolved. V gave up 4 bases and J gave up 1 base, with 7 bases separating them. CDR1 and CDR2 (germline): SNHLY, FYNNEI. CDR3 length equals 13 residues. The CDR3 loop reads CASSALPNTEAFF. In nucleotides, the CDR3 is TGTGCCAGCAGTGCTCTACCGAACACTGAAGCTTTCTTT.

V usage is TRBV4-1 and J usage is TRBJ1-1, with D perhaps TRBD1 (6 bases). From germline, CDR1 is MGHRA and CDR2 YSYEKL. Trimming took off 4 bases at V and 2 bases at J, with 8 bases between the two ends. This CDR3 comprises 13 residues. CDR3 in DNA: TGCGCCAGCAGCCTACAGGGAAACACTGAAGCTTTCTTT. Protein sequence: CASSLQGNTEAFF.

The chain couples TRBV4-2 to TRBJ2-3; 8 nucleotides match TRBD2. The V gene's germline CDR1 is LGHNA and CDR2 YNFKEQ. Unmatched junction bases numbered 10, after V lost 0 bases and J lost 5 bases. The CDR3 totals 17 residues. CDR3: CASSQEVWAGGGDTQYF. In DNA form, the CDR3 reads TGTGCCAGCAGCCAAGAGGTCTGGGCGGGGGGCGGAGATACGCAGTATTTT.

This sequence joins TRBV21-1 and TRBJ1-3. TRBV21-1 corresponds to a pseudogene. The CDR3 has 14 residues. CDR3 sequence reads: CASRHTGGGNTIYF. DNA of the CDR3: TGTGCCAGCAGGCACACGGGCGGTGGAAACACCATATATTTT.

V and J are TRBV5-1 and TRBJ1-4, with TRBD1 identical over 7 bases. The CDR3 is 15 residues long. Germline loops: CDR1 SGHRS, CDR2 YFSETQ. After removal of 3 bases from V and 4 bases from J, the junction contained 6 bases not matched to a gene. The CDR3 sequence is CASSSAGQFNEKLFF. DNA of the CDR3: TGCGCCAGCAGCTCGGCGGGACAGTTTAATGAAAAACTGTTTTTT.

The chain combines TRBV11-3 with TRBJ2-7, with 9 positions matching TRBD1. Trimming removed 6 bases from V and 5 bases from J; junction bases left unmatched: 5. This CDR3 contains 13 residues. Germline V CDR1 and CDR2: SGHNT, YENEEA. CDR3: CASSRDRDDEQYF. CDR3 bases: TGTGCCAGCAGTCGGGACAGGGATGACGAGCAGTACTTC. Full variable domain (remainder filled in from reference TRBV11-3 and TRBJ2-7): EAGVVQSPRYKIIEKKQPVAFWCNPISGHNTLYWYLQNLGQGPELLIRYENEEAVDDSQLPKDRFSAERLKGVDSTLKIQPAELGDSAVYLCASSRDRDDEQYFGPGTRLTVT.